A selection of T cell receptor beta chains follows, all from one sample in a study of regulatory T cells in long-lasting Graves disease. From the multiplex PCR reads, TCRdb called clonotypes with MiXCR, one entry per CDR3 protein. The repertoire holds 450,000 to 600,000 distinct CDR3 sequences, less than 15% seen once, with more than 8.5% in the top ten. The same sample was also studied in work on T cells in Graves' hyperthyroidism and ophthalmopathy.

The sequencing used peripheral blood mononuclear cells (PBMCs), collected at new diagnosis, from a patient treated with antithyroid drugs. Source of these receptors: a man aged 25 to 45 with Graves disease. Each CDR3 is given with its conserved first and last residue. A D gene is named only where the DNA matches it firmly. Expanded clones get a size class; other rows say once, few or many, or leave the size out.

d_gene | j_gene | abundance | v_gene | CDR3nt | CDR3aa
TRBD2 | TRBJ2-5 | NA | TRBV5-1 | TGCGCCAGCTCGGGCGGGAGGGTTGGCGAGACCCAGTACTTC | CASSGGRVGETQYF
TRBD2 | TRBJ2-5 | many | TRBV20-1 | TGCAGGGCAACGGGACTAGCGGGACTTCAAGAGACCCAGTACTTC | CRATGLAGLQETQYF
TRBD1 | TRBJ2-5 | NA | TRBV6-1 | TGTGCCAGCAGCGAGGACAGGGGGAAAGAGACCCAGTACTTC | CASSEDRGKETQYF
NA | TRBJ2-3 | few | TRBV30 | TGTGCCTGGAGTCGAGGAGATACGCAGTATTTT | CAWSRGDTQYF
TRBD2 | TRBJ2-5 | NA | TRBV30 | TGTGCCTTAGACCTGGGAGGGCAAGAGACCCAGTACTTC | CALDLGGQETQYF
NA | TRBJ1-2 | many | TRBV15 | TGTGCCACCAGCACCGACAGAAGCTATGGCTACACCTTC | CATSTDRSYGYTF
TRBD1 | TRBJ2-6 | few | TRBV19 | TGTGCCAGTAGTATCTACGGGACAGCCTCTGGGGCCAACGTCCTGACTTTC | CASSIYGTASGANVLTF
NA | TRBJ2-3 | few | TRBV10-3 | TGTGCCATCAGTCTGGGGCGGGACACAGATACGCAGTATTTT | CAISLGRDTDTQYF
TRBD2 | TRBJ2-7 | many | TRBV28 | TGTGCCAGCAGTTTATCGCGGGAGTGGGTCGAGCAGTACTTC | CASSLSREWVEQYF
NA | TRBJ1-1 | few | TRBV19 | TGTGCCAGTAGTGTCAGGATTATGAACACTGAAGCTTTCTTT | CASSVRIMNTEAFF
NA | TRBJ1-1 | NA | TRBV13 | TGTGCCAGCAGCCTTGTCACTGAAGCTCTCTTT | CASSLVTEALF
NA | TRBJ2-7 | NA | TRBV9 | TGTGCCAGCAGCGAGGGACTTTCTTATAAAGAGGAGCAGTACTTC | CASSEGLSYKEEQYF
NA | TRBJ1-2 | few | TRBV10-3 | TGTGCCATCAGTGGCGGAGACTATGGCTACACCTTC | CAISGGDYGYTF
NA | TRBJ1-2 | many | TRBV6-1 | TGTGCCAGCAGGCCCCGTACAGGGATCTATGGCTACACCTTC | CASRPRTGIYGYTF
NA | TRBJ2-6 | NA | TRBV14 | TGTGCCAGCAGCCAGTTCTCTGGGGCCAACGTCCTGACTTTC | CASSQFSGANVLTF
TRBD1 | TRBJ2-7 | NA | TRBV3-1 | TGTGCCAGCAGCCAAGGACCGGGACAGCTCTACGAGCAGTACTTC | CASSQGPGQLYEQYF
NA | TRBJ1-1 | NA | TRBV11-2 | TGTGCCAGCAGCGACGACCGGGACAAAGGAGGCACTGAAGCTTTCTTT | CASSDDRDKGGTEAFF
NA | TRBJ2-3 | NA | TRBV4-1 | TGCGCCAGCAGCCAAGAAAGGAGCACAGATACGCAGTATTTT | CASSQERSTDTQYF
NA | TRBJ1-6 | many | TRBV28 | TGTGCCAGCAAGGTTGGGCAGTGGAATTCACCCCTCCACTTT | CASKVGQWNSPLHF
NA | TRBJ2-7 | many | TRBV3-1 | TGTGCCAGCAGCCAAGATCGTCAGAACTACGAGCAGTACTTC | CASSQDRQNYEQYF
TRBD2 | TRBJ2-1 | NA | TRBV20-1 | TGCAGTGCTACCCCCCCGCGGCGTCGGGGGGGACTAGGGTCCAATGAGCAGTTCTTC | CSATPPRRRGGLGSNEQFF
NA | TRBJ1-6 | NA | TRBV5-6 | TGTGCCAGCAGCTCTTCAGGGATAGTTTCACCCCTCCACTTT | CASSSSGIVSPLHF
TRBD2 | TRBJ2-1 | NA | TRBV10-3 | TGTGCCATCAACCCAGCGGGAGGGTACAATGAGCAGTTCTTC | CAINPAGGYNEQFF
NA | TRBJ1-5 | few | TRBV6-1 | TGTGCCAGCACCGGGGACATGGACCATCAGCCCCAGCATTTT | CASTGDMDHQPQHF
NA | TRBJ1-1 | NA | TRBV29-1 | TGCAGCTCGGGTCTCGGAAGTTCGGGCACTGAAGCTTTCTTT | CSSGLGSSGTEAFF
NA | TRBJ1-2 | many | TRBV28 | TGTGCCAGCAGTTCTCAGGGCACCTATGGCTACACCTTC | CASSSQGTYGYTF
NA | TRBJ2-3 | many | TRBV7-3 | TGTGCCAGCAGCTTAAATCTAGCGAGCACAGATACGCAGTATTTT | CASSLNLASTDTQYF
NA | TRBJ1-1 | many | TRBV5-1 | TGCGCCAGCAGCTTGCTTGCACGTTCCGCCGTGGACACTGAAGCTTTCTTT | CASSLLARSAVDTEAFF
NA | TRBJ1-5 | many | TRBV11-2 | TGTGCCAGCAGCTTAGACAGGGTAGGGGGTCAGCCCCAGCATTTT | CASSLDRVGGQPQHF
NA | TRBJ2-3 | NA | TRBV12-3/TRBV12-4 | TGTGCCAGCAGTTTAGGGGTCCCTAGCACAGATACGCAGTATTTT | CASSLGVPSTDTQYF
NA | TRBJ1-2 | few | TRBV25-1 | TGTGCCAGCATGAAGCCTAACTATGGCTACACCTTC | CASMKPNYGYTF
TRBD1 | TRBJ2-7 | NA | TRBV27 | TGTGCCAGCAGTTTAACAGGACAGGGGGCCTACGAGCAGTACTTC | CASSLTGQGAYEQYF
TRBD1 | TRBJ1-5 | NA | TRBV2 | TGTGCCAGCAGAGCTCAGGGGGCCCAGCATTTT | CASRAQGAQHF
TRBD1 | TRBJ1-1 | many | TRBV18 | TGTGCCAGCTCAGGTCGGGACAGGAACACTGAAGCTTTCTTT | CASSGRDRNTEAFF
TRBD1 | TRBJ1-1 | few | TRBV20-1 | TGCAGTGCCCCAGGGGGGGCTGAAGCTTTCTTT | CSAPGGAEAFF
TRBD1 | TRBJ2-2 | many | TRBV13 | TGTGCCAGCAGTTCAAGGACAGGGAAAAACACCGGGGAGCTGTTTTTT | CASSSRTGKNTGELFF
NA | TRBJ2-2 | many | TRBV29-1 | TGCAGCGTTCAGTGGGTGGCCGGGGAGCTGTTTTTT | CSVQWVAGELFF
NA | TRBJ2-7 | many | TRBV2 | TGTGCCAGCAGATCAGGGACCGGGTCCTACGAGCAGTACTTC | CASRSGTGSYEQYF
NA | TRBJ2-5 | many | TRBV10-2 | TGCGCCAGCAGTTCGGTCAGGAGGGGAGAGACCCAGTACTTC | CASSSVRRGETQYF